A single sample gave rise to the 2 T cell receptor beta chains below, sequenced in a study of CD8 T cells in Susac syndrome. Reverse transcription of about 0.5 to 1 ug RNA was carried out with random hexamers. TCRdb re-analysed the immunoSEQ multiplex PCR reads in MiXCR, keeping a single row per CDR3 protein. The data show about 130,000 distinct CDR3 sequences, around 94% seen once. Sequencing input: CD4+ T cells from PBMCs. The receptors come from a human donor in good health.

The V call is TRBV11-2, the J call TRBJ1-1; D gene uncertain. Trimming stripped 3 bases from V and 6 bases from J, with 8 bases between. CDR1 is SGHAT and CDR2 is FQNNGV in the germline V gene. CDR3 length: 12 residues. CDR3 loop: CASSLYGSEAFF. For the CDR3, the DNA is TGTGCCAGCAGCTTGTATGGGTCTGAAGCTTTCTTT.

The V and J genes are TRBV7-9 and TRBJ1-2; D not certain. The germline V gene encodes CDR1 SEHNR and CDR2 FQNEAQ (reference sequence). The CDR3 loop spans 12 amino acids. V was pared by 7 bases and J by 5 bases, with 11 bases between. CDR3 region: CASTQEPYGYTF. The CDR3 nucleotides are TGTGCCAGCACCCAGGAACCTTATGGCTACACCTTC.